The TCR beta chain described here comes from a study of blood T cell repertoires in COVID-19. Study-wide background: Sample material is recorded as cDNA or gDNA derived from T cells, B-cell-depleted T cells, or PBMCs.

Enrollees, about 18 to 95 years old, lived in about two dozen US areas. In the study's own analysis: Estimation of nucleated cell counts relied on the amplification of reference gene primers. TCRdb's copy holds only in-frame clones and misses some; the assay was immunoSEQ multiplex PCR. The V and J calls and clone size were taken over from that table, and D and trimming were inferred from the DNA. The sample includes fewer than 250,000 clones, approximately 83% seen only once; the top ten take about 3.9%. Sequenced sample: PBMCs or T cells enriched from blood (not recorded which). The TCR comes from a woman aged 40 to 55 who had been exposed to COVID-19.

As DNA, the CDR3 is TGTGCCAGCAGCCAGGGATCCCGACCGTCTGGCTACACCTTC. It yields the protein CASSQGSRPSGYTF. The chain has TRBV28 and TRBJ1-2, with a tentative D call TRBD1 (5 bases). V was trimmed by 6 bases and J by 7 bases, leaving 18 bases between them. CDR1 and CDR2 (germline): MDHEN, SYDVKM. The CDR3 covers 14 residues.